The 3 T cell receptor beta chains presented below share a single source sample, sequenced in a study of blood T cell repertoires in COVID-19. Assay used: immunoSEQ multiplex PCR; TCRdb lists only in-frame clones, some missing. This repertoire shows approximately 52,000 clones, 75% to 95% found once; its top ten account for 3% to 4%. Sequencing was carried out using peripheral blood. These receptors all stem from a man aged 50 to 60 with acute or convalescent COVID-19.

V usage is TRBV5-4 and J usage is TRBJ1-6, with 8 bases aligning to TRBD1. CDR1 is SGHNT, CDR2 YYREEE, per germline (reference sequence). The CDR3 consists of 16 residues. V gave up 0 bases and J gave up 7 bases; unmatched junction bases: 6. In DNA form, the CDR3 reads TGTGCCAGCAGCTTGGGAAGACAGGGGTCGAATTCACCCCTCCACTTT. Protein: CASSLGRQGSNSPLHF.

The chain couples TRBV21-1 to TRBJ2-1; the DNA was not compared with TRBD2, the D call given in the table. TRBV21-1 is given as a pseudogene. This CDR3 comprises 15 residues. CDR3 sequence reads: CASSPFPSSYNEQFF. The CDR3 region has the DNA TGTGCCAGCAGCCCCTTTCCGAGCTCCTACAATGAGCAGTTCTTC.

V usage is TRBV4-1 and J usage is TRBJ2-3; D is uncertain. CDR1 is MGHRA and CDR2 is YSYEKL in the germline V gene. Trimming pared 1 base from V and 0 bases from J, leaving 20 bases between. The CDR3 is 19 amino acids. The CDR3 here is CASSQGVLVLQTSTDTQYF. The DNA of the CDR3 is TGCGCCAGCAGCCAAGGTGTGTTGGTCCTCCAAACTAGCACAGATACGCAGTATTTT.